This is a list of T cell receptor beta chains from one sample in a study of CD8+ T cells in alopecia areata. Generated by immunoSEQ multiplex PCR, the TCRdb table keeps only in-frame clones and is missing some. The table lists about 60,000 clones, about half of them singletons. The sequencing used CD8+ T cells sorted from blood, collected around week 36, from a patient treated with tofacitinib. These receptors came from a human donor with alopecia areata. CDR3s leave out the opening cysteine and the closing phenylalanine or tryptophan. Each record gives: CDR3 protein, V gene.

CDR3: ASSARSRRADTQY; V: TRBV9
CDR3: ASSQLSQGRNTEAF; V: TRBV4-1
CDR3: ASSSTGDSYEQY; V: TRBV27
CDR3: ASSLGDTVAYEQY; V: TRBV28
CDR3: AFSRTYLDEQY; V: TRBV30
CDR3: ASSLGVPETQY; V: TRBV7-9
CDR3: AWSVLSTSGRGDHNEQF; V: TRBV30
CDR3: ASSPSGSGQETQY; V: TRBV7-9
CDR3: ASSVGDRPLTGELF; V: TRBV9
CDR3: ASRAGAGATYEQY; V: TRBV5-1
CDR3: ASRAPGLAYNEQF; V: TRBV11-2
CDR3: ASSPSTPGLNQAQH; V: TRBV4-1
CDR3: ASSQGLAGPLQETQY; V: TRBV4-1
CDR3: ASMADSQKRNYGYT; V: TRBV28
CDR3: ASSDRTQTYT; V: TRBV9
CDR3: ASSYSGGIGELF; V: TRBV6-5
CDR3: SVETRGETQY; V: TRBV29-1
CDR3: ASSDPGPASTDTQY; V: TRBV2
CDR3: ASSDSGPGELF; V: TRBV2
CDR3: ASSLRQGRDAF; V: TRBV27
CDR3: ASSYGLARNIQY; V: TRBV28
CDR3: ASSLYGSMNTEAF; V: TRBV5-1
CDR3: SAIGPGGSTYNEQF; V: TRBV29-1
CDR3: ASSQEAGEETQY; V: TRBV11-3
CDR3: AWSAWHKSEQF; V: TRBV30
CDR3: ASSFRESPEQY; V: TRBV5-5
CDR3: SVEGASGRYEQY; V: TRBV29-1
CDR3: AWSVQREAGELF; V: TRBV30
CDR3: ASSQAGLAVGDEQF; V: TRBV4-1
CDR3: ASSPREGPNHEQY; V: TRBV18
CDR3: ASSYSGEETQY; V: TRBV6-6
CDR3: ASRMDPGTNQPQH; V: TRBV6-1
CDR3: ASRRRGETQY; V: TRBV6-1
CDR3: ASSQERIGQPPYEQY; V: TRBV4-1
CDR3: ASSNKPQRGNTEAF; V: TRBV21-1
CDR3: ASMTSQGCQPQH; V: TRBV5-1
CDR3: ASSSTETSGSPLDTQY; V: TRBV7-9
CDR3: ASSVGQGDSGYT; V: TRBV9
CDR3: ASSLYGFDSGDYTDTQY; V: TRBV7-9
CDR3: SVRRGYYGYT; V: TRBV29-1
CDR3: ASSRGQITDTQY; V: TRBV4-1
CDR3: ASSSGPSQY; V: TRBV7-9
CDR3: ASSPAGTLFSEAF; V: TRBV7-2
CDR3: ASSFGGPYEQY; V: TRBV5-1
CDR3: ASIMGTGGLQETQY; V: TRBV7-9
CDR3: SVEGGTALGYGYT; V: TRBV29-1
CDR3: SVLTGGNYGYT; V: TRBV29-1
CDR3: ASSLGTSAIYEQY; V: TRBV25-1
CDR3: ASSLEGQNQPQH; V: TRBV5-8
CDR3: ALFGTSSYEQY; V: TRBV30
CDR3: SVPLHGNYIQY; V: TRBV29-1